One T cell receptor (beta chain) is described in this entry. What it binds is not known. The primer mix had 60 Vbeta and 13 Jbeta primers. The method was immunoSEQ multiplex PCR; TCRdb's version includes in-frame clones alone and lacks a portion of them. The sample yields 160,000 or so clones, roughly 79% seen once. Healthy individuals who donated bone marrow served as the donors. This sample stems from a study of cytomegalovirus exposure and HLA in healthy donors. Overall study findings and caveats: In a later analysis, a missense DCLRE1C variant was linked to TCR beta V- and J-gene trimming. Listed as cytomegalovirus-associated were roughly 180 TCR beta chains.

CDR1 is SGHRS, CDR2 YFSETQ, per germline. The CDR3 extends over 16 amino acids. V gave up 4 bases and J gave up 0 bases, with 14 bases separating them. The sample taken for sequencing was PBMCs. The chain has TRBV5-1 and TRBJ2-4; perhaps TRBD1 as D (6 bases). The clonotype comes from a woman aged 45 to 65 in good health and CMV-seronegative. The CDR3 bases are TGCGCCAGCAGCGCCGGACAGACCTTAGCCAAAAACATTCAGTACTTC. Translation gives CASSAGQTLAKNIQYF. Full variable domain (outside the CDR3, taken from reference TRBV5-1 and TRBJ2-4): KAGVTQTPRYLIKTRGQQVTLSCSPISGHRSVSWYQQTPGQGLQFLFEYFSETQRNKGNFPGRFSGRQFSNSRSEMNVSTLELGDSALYLCASSAGQTLAKNIQYFGAGTRLSVL.